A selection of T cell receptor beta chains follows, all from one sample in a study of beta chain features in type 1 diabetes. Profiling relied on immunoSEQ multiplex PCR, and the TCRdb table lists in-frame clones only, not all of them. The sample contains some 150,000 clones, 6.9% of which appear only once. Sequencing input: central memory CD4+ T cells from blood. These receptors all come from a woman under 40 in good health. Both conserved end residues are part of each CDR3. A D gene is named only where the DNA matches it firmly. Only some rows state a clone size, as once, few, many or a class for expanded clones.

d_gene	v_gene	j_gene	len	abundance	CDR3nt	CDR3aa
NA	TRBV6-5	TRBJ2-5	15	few	TGTGCCAGCAGTTATTCCGCAGGGATTGGGGAGACCCAGTACTTC	CASSYSAGIGETQYF
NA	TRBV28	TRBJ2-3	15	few	TGTGCCAGCAGTCCCCGGGGAGGTAGCACAGATACGCAGTATTTT	CASSPRGGSTDTQYF
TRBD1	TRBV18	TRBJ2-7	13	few	TGTGCCAGCTCCTGGGACAGGGCAAGGGAGCAGTACTTC	CASSWDRAREQYF
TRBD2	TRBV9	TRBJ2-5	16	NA	TGTGCCAGCAGCGTAAGTAGCGGGACGTACCAAGAGACCCAGTACTTC	CASSVSSGTYQETQYF
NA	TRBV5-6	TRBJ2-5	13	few	TGTGCCAGCACCCGACAGCCCCAAGAGACCCAGTACTTC	CASTRQPQETQYF
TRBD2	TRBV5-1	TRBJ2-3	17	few	TGCGCCAGCAGCTCCGGGACTAGCGGGAGCGGCACAGATACGCAGTATTTT	CASSSGTSGSGTDTQYF
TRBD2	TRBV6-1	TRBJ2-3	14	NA	TGTGCCAGCAGTGCGGCGGGGGGCACAGATACGCAGTATTTT	CASSAAGGTDTQYF
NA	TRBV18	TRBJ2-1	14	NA	TGTGCCAGCTCACCACGGCAGTCCTACAATGAGCAGTTCTTC	CASSPRQSYNEQFF
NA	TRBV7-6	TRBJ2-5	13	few	TGTGCCAGCAGCTTAGGCCAGCAAGAGACCCAGTACTTC	CASSLGQQETQYF
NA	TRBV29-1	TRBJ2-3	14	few	TGCAGCGCAAGGACAGACTTACGCACAGATACGCAGTATTTT	CSARTDLRTDTQYF
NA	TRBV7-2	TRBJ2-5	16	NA	TGTGCCAGCAGCTCTTTGAGCGGGCTGTACCAAGAGACCCAGTACTTC	CASSSLSGLYQETQYF
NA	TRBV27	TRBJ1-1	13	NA	TGTGCCAGCAGTTCACAGGCGCGCACTGAAGCTTTCTTT	CASSSQARTEAFF
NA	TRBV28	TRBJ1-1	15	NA	TGTGCCAGCAGTTTAAAGAGGGGGAGGAACACTGAAGCTTTCTTT	CASSLKRGRNTEAFF
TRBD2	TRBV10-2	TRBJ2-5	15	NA	TGCGCCACCCAGACTAGCGGGAGCCGGGGAGAGACCCAGTACTTC	CATQTSGSRGETQYF
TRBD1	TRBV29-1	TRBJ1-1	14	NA	TGCAGCGTAGGAAACCCGACAGGGGGGACTGAAGCTTTCTTT	CSVGNPTGGTEAFF
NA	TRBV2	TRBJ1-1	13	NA	TGTGCCACCCAACAGGAGGGGACCACTGAAGCTTTCTTT	CATQQEGTTEAFF
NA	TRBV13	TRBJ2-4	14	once	TGTGCCAGCAGCCTGGGGCAGGGGGGAAACATTCAGTACTTC	CASSLGQGGNIQYF
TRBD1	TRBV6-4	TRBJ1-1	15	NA	TGTGCCAGCAGTGCCACACAGGGGAAGAACACTGAAGCTTTCTTT	CASSATQGKNTEAFF
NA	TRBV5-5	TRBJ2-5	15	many	TGTGCCAGCAGCTTCGGGGGACAGCCAGAAGAGACCCAGTACTTC	CASSFGGQPEETQYF
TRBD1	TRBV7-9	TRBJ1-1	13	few	TGTGCCAGCAGCCAGACAGGGGGCACTGAAGCTTTCTTT	CASSQTGGTEAFF
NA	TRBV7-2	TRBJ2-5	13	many	TGTGCCAGCAGCATCTCCTACCAAGAGACCCAGTACTTC	CASSISYQETQYF
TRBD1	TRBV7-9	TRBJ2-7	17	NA	TGTGCCAGCAGCTACGGGACAGGGGAGAAGGGTCTTTGGGAGCAGTACTTC	CASSYGTGEKGLWEQYF
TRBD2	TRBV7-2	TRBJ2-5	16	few	TGTGCCAGCACTCTAACCCGGTCTAGCGGCCAAGAGACCCAGTACTTC	CASTLTRSSGQETQYF
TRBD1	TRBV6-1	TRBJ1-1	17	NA	TGTGCCAGCAGTGATTTCGGTCGGGGGACAGCCGACACTGAAGCTTTCTTT	CASSDFGRGTADTEAFF
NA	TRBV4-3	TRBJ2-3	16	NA	TGCGCCAGCAGCCAAGATAAGGTAGCGGGCACAGATACGCAGTATTTT	CASSQDKVAGTDTQYF
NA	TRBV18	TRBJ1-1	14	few	TGTGCCAGCTCGTCCGCGACAGTGAACACTGAAGCTTTCTTT	CASSSATVNTEAFF
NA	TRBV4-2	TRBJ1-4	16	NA	TGTGCCAGCAGCCAAGTCTCCGGGACAAAGGAAGAAAAACTGTTTTTT	CASSQVSGTKEEKLFF
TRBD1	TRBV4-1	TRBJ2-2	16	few	TGCGCCAGCAGCGAGCGACAGGGGGCAGGCGCCGGGGAGCTGTTTTTT	CASSERQGAGAGELFF
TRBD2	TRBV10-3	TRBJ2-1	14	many	TGTGCCACTAGGGGACTAGCGGGAGGCAATGAGCAGTTCTTC	CATRGLAGGNEQFF
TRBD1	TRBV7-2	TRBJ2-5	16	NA	TGTGCCAGCAGCACCAAGGACAGGGGAGGTCTAGAGACCCAGTACTTC	CASSTKDRGGLETQYF
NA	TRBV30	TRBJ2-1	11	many	TGTGCCTGGAGAGGACTGGGGGAGCAGTTCTTC	CAWRGLGEQFF
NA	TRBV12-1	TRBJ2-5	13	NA	TGTGCCAGCAGCGGGGACAGGCTCGTCACCCAGTACTTC	CASSGDRLVTQYF
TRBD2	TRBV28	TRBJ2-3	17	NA	TGTGCCAGCAGTTTACTAAGCGGGAGAGGGGGCACAGATACGCAGTATTTT	CASSLLSGRGGTDTQYF
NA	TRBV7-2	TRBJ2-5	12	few	TGTGCCAGCGGGGCGGTCCAAGAGACCCAGTACTTC	CASGAVQETQYF
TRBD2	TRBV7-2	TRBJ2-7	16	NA	TGTGCCAGCAGCTTAGGAGAGGGACTAGCGATCTACGAGCAGTACTTC	CASSLGEGLAIYEQYF
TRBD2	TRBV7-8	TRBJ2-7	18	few	TGTGCCAGCAGCTTAACTAGCGGACCAAGGTTACGCTCCTACGAGCAGTACTTC	CASSLTSGPRLRSYEQYF
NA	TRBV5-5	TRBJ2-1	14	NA	TGTGCCAGCACCCGGGTCCGCTCCTACAATGAGCAGTTCTTC	CASTRVRSYNEQFF
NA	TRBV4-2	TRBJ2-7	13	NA	TGTGCCAGCAGCCAAGAAGGACAGTACGAGCAGTACTTC	CASSQEGQYEQYF
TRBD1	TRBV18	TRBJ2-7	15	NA	TGTGCCAGCTCACCGAGTACGGACAGGGGCTACGAGCAGTACTTC	CASSPSTDRGYEQYF
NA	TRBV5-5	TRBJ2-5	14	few	TGTGCCAGCAGCTGGGGACTTCAGGACGGGACCCAGTACTTC	CASSWGLQDGTQYF
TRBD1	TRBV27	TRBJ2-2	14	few	TGTGCCAGCAGACTCCAGGGGGTCACCGGGGAGCTGTTTTTT	CASRLQGVTGELFF
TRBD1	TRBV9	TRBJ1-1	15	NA	TGTGCCAGCAGCGTGAAGGACAGGGTAAGCACTGAAGCTTTCTTT	CASSVKDRVSTEAFF
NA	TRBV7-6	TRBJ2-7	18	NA	TGTGCCAGCAGCGCAGCAGCCATCCGGACTCTTGCCCCATACGAGCAGTACTTC	CASSAAAIRTLAPYEQYF
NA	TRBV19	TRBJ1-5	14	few	TGTGCCAGTACCGCGACAGGTAGCAATCAGCCCCAGCATTTT	CASTATGSNQPQHF
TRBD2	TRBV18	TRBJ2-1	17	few	TGTGCCAGCTCACTGGGACTAGCGGGAGGGGTCTACAATGAGCAGTTCTTC	CASSLGLAGGVYNEQFF